The TCR beta chain under discussion was sequenced for a study of shared clonotypes between healthy human individuals. TCRdb's copy holds only in-frame clones and misses some; the assay was immunoSEQ multiplex PCR. The sample holds millions of clones; 90% to 95% are singletons and the top ten take under 0.15%. CDR1 MNHNY and CDR2 SVGAGI come from the germline V gene (reference sequence). V was clipped by 7 bases and J by 2 bases, with 12 bases between them. This CDR3 is built from 14 residues. The TCR comes from a man between 18 and 29 years old in good health. V is TRBV6-6 and J is TRBJ1-5, with TRBD1 as a possible D gene (6 bases). Source material: naive CD4+ T cells sorted from blood. Specified subset: CD45RA+ positively selected. The CDR3 region is CASMGPGGNQPQHF. In DNA form, the CDR3 reads TGTGCCAGCATGGGCCCAGGGGGCAATCAGCCCCAGCATTTT.